The rows below give T cell receptor beta chains drawn from one sample of a study of cytomegalovirus exposure and HLA in healthy donors. Profiling relied on immunoSEQ multiplex PCR, and the TCRdb table lists in-frame clones only, not all of them. The data show approximately 120,000 clones, 94% seen once. Material: PBMCs. Receptors originate from a woman in her late teens or twenties in good health and CMV-seronegative. The CDR3 runs from the conserved cysteine through the conserved F or W. Fields, in order: J gene, D gene, clone size, V gene, CDR3 protein, CDR3 DNA. A D gene is named only where the DNA matches it firmly. Not every row has a clone size; where given, it reads once, few, many or a size class.

TRBJ2-7 | TRBD1 | - | TRBV10-3 | CATGGYEQYF | TGTGCCACAGGGGGTTACGAGCAGTACTTC
TRBJ1-5 | - | - | TRBV2 | CASIGAGQPQHF | TGTGCCAGCATAGGGGCTGGTCAGCCCCAGCATTTT
TRBJ1-3 | - | - | TRBV6-1 | CASSELGGRRNTIYF | TGTGCCAGCAGTGAGTTGGGGGGGAGAAGAAACACCATATATTTT
TRBJ2-5 | TRBD2 | - | TRBV30 | CAWIPGGWETQYF | TGTGCCTGGATCCCGGGAGGTTGGGAGACCCAGTACTTC
TRBJ1-6 | - | - | TRBV6-1 | CASSETSSYNSPLHF | TGTGCCAGCAGTGAAACAAGCTCCTATAATTCACCCCTCCACTTT
TRBJ1-3 | TRBD1 | - | TRBV7-8 | CASTGDSQGGDSSGNTIYF | TGTGCCAGCACCGGGGACAGCCAAGGGGGAGATAGCTCTGGAAACACCATATATTTT
TRBJ1-2 | - | - | TRBV28 | CASSSAALAPGSDYGYTF | TGTGCCAGCAGTTCCGCGGCCCTAGCCCCGGGGAGTGACTATGGCTACACCTTC
TRBJ2-3 | - | once | TRBV30 | CAWSAWDSYTDTQYF | TGTGCCTGGAGTGCATGGGACTCCTACACAGATACGCAGTATTTT
TRBJ1-3 | - | - | TRBV28 | CASSFFGPSGMFSGNTIYF | TGTGCCAGCAGTTTTTTCGGACCATCGGGGATGTTTTCTGGAAACACCATATATTTT
TRBJ2-5 | - | - | TRBV6-5 | CASSYGIESQETQYF | TGTGCCAGCAGTTATGGTATAGAATCCCAAGAGACCCAGTACTTC
TRBJ1-6 | - | - | TRBV9 | CASSPRDLPLHF | TGTGCCAGCAGCCCTCGGGATTTGCCCCTCCACTTT
TRBJ1-2 | TRBD1 | - | TRBV7-9 | CASSANPQGARGYTF | TGTGCCAGCAGCGCCAACCCCCAGGGGGCCAGGGGCTACACCTTC
TRBJ2-7 | TRBD2 | - | TRBV10-2 | CASSDLGLERGEQYF | TGCGCCAGCAGCGATTTGGGACTAGAGCGGGGCGAGCAGTACTTC
TRBJ2-6 | TRBD1 | - | TRBV27 | CASRGQGAGANVLTF | TGTGCCAGCAGGGGACAGGGTGCAGGGGCCAACGTCCTGACTTTC
TRBJ1-4 | - | once | TRBV6-1 | CASRQGIPGEKLFF | TGTGCCAGCAGGCAGGGGATCCCTGGTGAAAAACTGTTTTTT
TRBJ1-2 | - | - | TRBV2 | CASSERQGTFGYTF | TGTGCCAGCAGTGAACGGCAGGGTACCTTTGGCTACACCTTC
TRBJ1-5 | - | once | TRBV19 | CASSIKQGEQPQHF | TGTGCCAGTAGTATAAAACAGGGAGAGCAGCCCCAGCATTTT
TRBJ1-5 | TRBD1 | - | TRBV2 | CASSYGQGKFQPQHF | TGTGCCAGCAGTTACGGACAGGGGAAGTTTCAGCCCCAGCATTTT
TRBJ2-1 | TRBD2 | - | TRBV7-3 | CASSLTPSGDYNEQFF | TGTGCCAGCAGCTTAACCCCTAGCGGGGACTACAATGAGCAGTTCTTC
TRBJ2-5 | - | - | TRBV5-6 | CASSLIGELETQYF | TGTGCCAGCAGCTTGATTGGGGAGCTAGAGACCCAGTACTTC
TRBJ2-7 | TRBD2 | - | TRBV10-2 | CASRGTSGNYEQYF | TGCGCCAGCAGGGGGACTAGCGGGAACTACGAGCAGTACTTC
TRBJ2-1 | - | - | TRBV19 | CATSPTGIRYNEQFF | TGTGCCACGAGTCCTACGGGTATTAGGTACAATGAGCAGTTCTTC
TRBJ1-1 | TRBD1 | - | TRBV6-1 | CASNDRGRGTEAFF | TGTGCCAGCAACGACAGGGGGCGCGGCACTGAAGCTTTCTTT
TRBJ2-2 | TRBD2 | - | TRBV28 | CASSFPGLAENTGELFF | TGTGCCAGCAGTTTTCCGGGACTAGCGGAGAACACCGGGGAGCTGTTTTTT
TRBJ1-3 | - | once | TRBV7-9 | CASSLGQDSVSGNTIYF | TGTGCCAGCAGCTTGGGCCAGGACAGCGTCTCTGGAAACACCATATATTTT
TRBJ2-3 | TRBD2 | - | TRBV4-1 | CASSQSLRGTSGTDTQYF | TGCGCCAGCAGCCAGAGCCTTCGGGGGACTAGTGGCACAGATACGCAGTATTTT
TRBJ2-3 | TRBD2 | - | TRBV28 | CASNQGLATDTQYF | TGTGCCAGCAATCAAGGACTAGCGACAGATACGCAGTATTTT
TRBJ1-1 | - | - | TRBV5-1 | CASSFLQGNTEAFF | TGCGCCAGCAGCTTCCTACAGGGAAACACTGAAGCTTTCTTT
TRBJ2-1 | TRBD2 | - | TRBV11-3 | CASSLRPGGAKYNEQFF | TGTGCCAGCAGCTTAAGGCCCGGGGGGGCCAAGTACAATGAGCAGTTCTTC
TRBJ2-5 | TRBD2 | - | TRBV10-3 | CAISGTSGGLSETQYF | TGTGCCATCAGTGGGACTAGCGGGGGGTTATCAGAGACCCAGTACTTC
TRBJ2-3 | - | - | TRBV5-1 | CASSLGRTTDTQYF | TGCGCCAGCAGCTTGGGACGGACAACAGATACGCAGTATTTT
TRBJ1-1 | TRBD1 | - | TRBV7-9 | CASSPLRTGLTEAFF | TGTGCCAGCAGCCCCCTACGGACAGGGTTAACTGAAGCTTTCTTT
TRBJ1-1 | - | - | TRBV7-9 | CASSWEETEAFF | TGTGCCAGCAGTTGGGAGGAGACTGAAGCTTTCTTT
TRBJ2-7 | - | - | TRBV6-1 | CASSMTGGSYEQYF | TGTGCCAGCAGCATGACAGGAGGAAGTTACGAGCAGTACTTC
TRBJ2-5 | TRBD2 | - | TRBV30 | CAWSGLAGAPIGTQYF | TGTGCCTGGAGTGGACTAGCGGGGGCCCCCATAGGGACCCAGTACTTC
TRBJ2-1 | TRBD2 | - | TRBV7-2 | CASSLRPLAAWGEQFF | TGTGCCAGCAGCTTAAGGCCCCTAGCGGCTTGGGGTGAGCAGTTCTTC
TRBJ2-7 | TRBD1 | - | TRBV10-3 | CAISESGQGARYEQYF | TGTGCCATCAGTGAGTCGGGACAGGGGGCAAGATACGAGCAGTACTTC
TRBJ1-1 | TRBD1 | - | TRBV5-1 | CASSRQTGDTEAFF | TGCGCCAGCAGCCGTCAAACAGGGGATACTGAAGCTTTCTTT
TRBJ1-1 | - | once | TRBV28 | CASSLSKAGSTEAFF | TGTGCCAGCAGCCTTTCCAAAGCGGGATCGACTGAAGCTTTCTTT
TRBJ2-1 | TRBD1 | - | TRBV5-1 | CASALDRVSYNEQFF | TGCGCCAGCGCCCTAGACAGGGTCTCCTACAATGAGCAGTTCTTC
TRBJ1-1 | TRBD1 | - | TRBV7-2 | CATTGVSTNTEAFF | TGTGCCACTACAGGGGTGTCAACGAACACTGAAGCTTTCTTT
TRBJ2-5 | - | - | TRBV5-1 | CATRTGFGYQETQYF | TGCGCCACCAGAACGGGGTTCGGGTACCAAGAGACCCAGTACTTC